The clone carrying this T cell receptor beta chain was counted a few times. Germline CDR1 reads SGHNT; CDR2 reads YYREEE (reference sequence). The V end was cut by 7 bases, the J end by 4 bases, with 24 bases between. The CDR3 has 17 residues. The data belong to a study of blood T cell repertoires in COVID-19. Sequencing was performed with immunoSEQ multiplex PCR; in TCRdb, only in-frame clones are kept and a portion is missing. The sample lists 200,000 to 250,000 clones, 75% to 95% occurring once. The gene calls are TRBV5-4 and TRBJ2-1; no clear D gene. This clonotype originated in a woman younger than 30 who had recovered from COVID-19. The material sequenced was PBMCs or T cells enriched from blood (not recorded which). CDR3 in DNA: TGTGCCAGCGGCCGCATCCCCAGGCAAGGATTTTACAATGAGCAGTTCTTC. Its protein product is CASGRIPRQGFYNEQFF.